This TCR beta chain derives from a study of blood T cell repertoires in COVID-19. The wider study: COVID-19 samples collected from the United States, Italy and Spain covered acute and convalescent phases. Nucleic acid was either cDNA or gDNA, and it came from T cells, B-cell-depleted T cells, or PBMCs.

CDR3 size: 16 residues. The germline V and J ends were trimmed by 4 bases and 7 bases, with 19 bases remaining between them. Germline V lookup: CDR1 MDHEN, CDR2 SYDVKM. In Seattle, patients joined the study during active infection and were tracked longitudinally. Authors' processing steps: How many nucleated cells were present was estimated from reference gene primer amplification. Sequenced by immunoSEQ multiplex PCR; TCRdb stores in-frame clones only, minus some. The DNA was the basis for D and trimming; V, J and clone size are from that table. The table lists approximately 120,000 clones, about 81% of them singletons.

This sequence originates from a man younger than 45 with COVID-19, enrolled during active disease. The material sequenced was peripheral blood. The genes are TRBV28 and TRBJ1-4; D gene ambiguous. This CDR3 is CASSSPWEAGSEKLFF. The CDR3 DNA sequence: TGTGCCAGCAGTTCCCCCTGGGAGGCCGGGAGTGAAAAACTGTTTTTT.